The 10 T cell receptor beta chains presented below share a single source sample, sequenced in a study of CD8 T cells in ankylosing spondylitis. TCRdb passed the 5' RACE reads through MiXCR, listing each CDR3 protein once. The table records roughly 150,000 distinct CDR3 sequences, 30% to 35% of them present only once. The sequencing input was synovial fluid, either unsorted or a sorted T cell fraction (not recorded which). The receptors were gathered from a male donor with ankylosing spondylitis.

In regard to this clonotype: A much more abundant neighbour one base away suggests this may be a read error. This chain links TRBV9 with TRBJ1-4; perhaps TRBD1 as D (5 bases). This CDR3 comprises 14 residues. The germline gives CDR1 SGDLS, CDR2 YYNGEE. Trimming took off 4 bases at V and 8 bases at J, with 15 bases between the two ends. Here the CDR3 DNA reads TGTGCCAGCAGCCGGACTCTGGGGGGGGAAAAACTGTTTTTT. Its translation is CASSRTLGGEKLFF.

This clonotype was seen at least ten times. The chain recombines TRBV7-8 with TRBJ2-1; TRBD2 is a possible D gene (5 bases). Germline V gene sequence: CDR1 SGHVS, CDR2 FQNEAQ. The CDR3 loop spans 14 amino acids. V was pared by 5 bases and J by 4 bases, with 12 bases between. DNA of the CDR3: TGTGCCAGCAGCCGCCGAGCGGAATACAATGAGCAGTTCTTC. This gives the protein CASSRRAEYNEQFF. Full variable domain (rest looked up from reference TRBV7-8 and TRBJ2-1): GAGVSQSPRYKVAKRGQDVALRCDPISGHVSLFWYQQALGQGPEFLTYFQNEAQLDKSGLPSDRFFAERPEGSVSTLKIQRTQQEDSAVYLCASSRRAEYNEQFFGPGTRLTVL.

This clonotype has more than one count but fewer than ten. The CDR3: CASSRMTSGGYNEQFF. In DNA, the CDR3 is TGTGCCAGCAGCCGAATGACTAGCGGGGGATACAATGAGCAGTTCTTC. This chain links TRBV3-1 with TRBJ2-1, with 12 bases lining up with TRBD2. The CDR3 sequence is 16 residues long. The trim removed 4 bases at V and 4 bases at J, leaving 5 bases unmatched. Per germline, CDR1 LGHDT and CDR2 YNNKEL (reference sequence).

The rearrangement uses TRBV21-1 and TRBJ1-2. TRBV21-1 is described as a pseudogene. This CDR3 comprises 13 residues. CDR3 sequence reads: CASSPLLNYGYTF. In DNA, the CDR3 is TGTGCCAGCAGCCCTCTTCTGAACTATGGCTACACCTTC.

This clonotype was picked up many times. This sequence joins TRBV4-3 and TRBJ2-7; D may be TRBD2 (6 bases). Trimming pared 2 bases from V and 6 bases from J, leaving 14 bases between. In germline, CDR1 is LGHNA, CDR2 YSLEER. The length of the CDR3 is 14 residues. CDR3 amino acids: CASSQQLVGGEQYF. CDR3 bases: TGCGCCAGCAGCCAACAACTAGTCGGGGGCGAGCAGTACTTC.

The chain uses TRBV10-1 and TRBJ2-5, with D perhaps being TRBD1 or TRBD2 (5 bases each). Germline V gives CDR1 WNHNN, CDR2 SYGVQD (reference sequence). The CDR3 is made up of 14 amino acids. Trimming stripped 4 bases from V and 6 bases from J, with 15 bases between. CDR3 amino acids: CASSGGTAMKTQYF. In nucleotides, the CDR3 is TGCGCCAGCAGTGGAGGGACCGCGATGAAGACCCAGTACTTC.

This chain links TRBV5-8 with TRBJ2-1; no reliable D call. V was shortened by 0 bases and J by 5 bases, with 3 bases between the two germline ends. This CDR3 region has 12 residues. Germline V gene sequence: CDR1 SGHTS, CDR2 YDEGEE. The CDR3 here is CASSLVHNEQFF. CDR3 nucleotides: TGTGCCAGCAGCTTGGTCCACAATGAGCAGTTCTTC.

This clonotype has more than one count but fewer than ten. CDR3 amino acids: CSVMMGGNTEAFF. For the CDR3, the DNA is TGCAGCGTGATGATGGGGGGGAACACTGAAGCTTTCTTT. The rearrangement links TRBV29-1 to TRBJ1-1, with D possibly matching TRBD1 (5 bases). Germline values: CDR1 SQVTM, CDR2 ANQGSEA. CDR3 size: 13 residues. V was pared by 6 bases and J by 1 base, with 12 bases between.

The chain carries TRBV28 and TRBJ2-1; 14 bases align to TRBD2. This CDR3 contains 15 residues. The V and J ends lost 8 bases and 6 bases, in that order; junction bases with no gene match: 6. Germline CDR1 MDHEN, CDR2 SYDVKM. CDR3 in DNA: TGTGCCAGCGGAATGGGACTAGCGGGAGTCAATGAGCAGTTCTTC. This encodes CASGMGLAGVNEQFF. Combining the CDR3 with reference TRBV28 and TRBJ2-1 gives the whole variable domain DVKVTQSSRYLVKRTGEKVFLECVQDMDHENMFWYRQDPGLGLRLIYFSYDVKMKEKGDIPEGYSVSREKKERFSLILESASTNQTSMYLCASGMGLAGVNEQFFGPGTRLTVL.

For the CDR3, the DNA is TGTGCCAGCAGAGGGACAGGGTTGAGCTCCTACAATGAGCAGTTCTTC. This sequence encodes CASRGTGLSSYNEQFF. The chain has TRBV2 and TRBJ2-1; 9 bases fit TRBD1. With V trimmed by 6 bases and J by 0 bases, 6 bases remained unmatched. The CDR3 spans 16 residues. Germline V lookup: CDR1 SNHLY, CDR2 FYNNEI.